This T cell receptor beta chain is from a study of tumor-infiltrating lymphocytes in primary liver carcinoma. Study summary: Primary liver carcinomas in the patients were surgically resected. Samples returned roughly 3.5 to 7.5 million productive TCRbeta reads, a yield that was similar across tissue types.

From approximately 450 ng total RNA, TCR beta cDNA was generated with a primer in the constant region. ARM-PCR was slightly modified, and three nested multiplex PCR rounds with it gave rise to the TCR beta libraries. TRBV1-TRBV30 forward primers paired with a C-beta reverse primer drove the first two PCR rounds, 10 cycles each. TCRdb fed the multiplex PCR reads into MiXCR, producing one record per CDR3 protein. Of 310,000 or so distinct CDR3 sequences in the sample, nearly 60% were seen once. CDR1 is SGHAT, CDR2 FQNNGV, per germline. With V trimmed by 5 bases and J by 3 bases, 8 bases remained unmatched. The CDR3 covers 16 residues. Study findings and constraints: Samples were bulk unsorted, so CD4+ and CD8+ repertoires were not compared.

This clonotype was detected ten times or more. The antigen remains unidentified. The researchers obtained blood RNA from unsorted whole blood and also extracted germline DNA. They drew approximately 3.8 milliliters of peripheral blood before surgery. Material for sequencing was peripheral blood. This clonotype originated in a woman aged 30 to 39 with primary liver carcinoma and hepatitis B virus infection. The gene calls are TRBV11-2 and TRBJ2-2, with 8 bases that match TRBD1. The DNA of the CDR3 is TGTGCCAGCAGCCAAAAGCAGGGGGCGGACACCGGGGAGCTGTTTTTT. Translating it yields CASSQKQGADTGELFF.